This TCR delta chain was profiled in a study of gamma-delta T cells after stem cell transplantation (TCRdb year 2016). Library creation used RT-PCR. Sequenced on an Illumina MiSeq. TCRdb reanalyzed the public reads with the CATT caller, and identical DNA sequences were merged afterwards. The sample has roughly 3,000 delta-chain clones on record, over 1.5% of them singletons. Jointly, the top ten make up roughly 31% of the sample. There are a few counts of this clone. Its antigen target is currently unknown. The TCRdb protein comes from a much larger clone and disagrees with this DNA's translation at residue 15, likely due to a read error; the protein given here is derived from the DNA. The germline V gene provides CDR1 GEAIGNYY and CDR2 EKD. V drops 0 bases and J drops 5 bases, leaving 28 bases in between. From its cysteine to its phenylalanine, the CDR3 spans 22 amino acids. Only CDR3 DNA is held: 66 bases, read in frame from base 1.

Specimen: gamma-delta T cells. The sequence derives from a human donor. It is not recorded whose cells these are; they may come from a transplant donor. This receptor chain uses TRDV2 and TRDJ3; the D gene is perhaps TRDD3, from 5 matching bases. CDR3 protein: CACDTAGPGERGKARDTRQMFF. The DNA reads TGTGCCTGTGACACCGCGGGACCTGGTGAGCGGGGAAAAGCCCGGGACACCCGACAGATGTTTTTC.